The 21 T cell receptor beta chains in this list originate from one sample, sequenced in a study of T cell responses to AZD1222 COVID-19 vaccine. The repertoire was sequenced with immunoSEQ multiplex PCR; TCRdb's copy has only in-frame clones and lacks some. The sample consists of around 120,000 clones, just over 90% of them appearing once. Sequenced here: peripheral blood, sampled 28 days after the second AZD1222 dose. These receptors were taken from an adult who received the AZD1222 COVID-19 vaccine.

The J gene is TRBJ1-2, the V gene TRBV6-6; D unresolved. Germline V CDR1 and CDR2: MNHNY, SVGAGI (reference sequence). V lost 2 bases and J lost 2, with 6 bases in between. CDR3 length: 13 residues. The CDR3 here is CASSYEVNYGYTF. The CDR3 DNA sequence: TGTGCCAGCAGTTACGAAGTAAACTATGGCTACACCTTC.

CDR3 nucleotide sequence: TGTGCCAGCAGCCTACCACGTAATCGTTCGGGAATCTCTGGAAACACCATATATTTT. Translating gives CASSLPRNRSGISGNTIYF. The V call is TRBV7-9, the J call TRBJ1-3; D not resolved. Per germline, CDR1 SEHNR and CDR2 FQNEAQ (reference sequence). Trimming pared 5 bases from V and 0 bases from J, leaving 23 bases between. The CDR3 runs to 19 residues.

CDR3 amino acids: CASKRTSGTYEQYF. The CDR3 nucleotides read TGTGCCAGCAAGAGGACTAGTGGGACCTACGAGCAGTACTTC. This chain uses TRBV27 with TRBJ2-7, with TRBD2 identical over 7 bases. Germline V gives CDR1 MNHEY, CDR2 SMNVEV (reference sequence). V trimming: 7 bases; J trimming: 2 bases; junction bases outside the gene matches: 8. This CDR3 is built from 14 residues.

V usage is TRBV2 and J usage is TRBJ1-2; TRBD1 is a possible D gene (6 bases). The CDR3 has 14 amino acids. Germline CDR1 is SNHLY and CDR2 is FYNNEI. Between the trimmed V and J ends, which lost 2 bases and 3 bases, there was a span of 10 bases. CDR3 in DNA: TGTGCCAGCAGTGAACAGGGGATGGACTATGGCTACACCTTC. Translated, it gives CASSEQGMDYGYTF.

The V and J genes are TRBV7-9 and TRBJ1-5; no firm D call. Germline V CDR1 and CDR2: SEHNR, FQNEAQ (reference sequence). V was shortened by 0 bases and J by 4 bases, with 4 bases between the two germline ends. The CDR3 covers 13 residues. The CDR3 DNA sequence: TGTGCCAGCAGCTTAGCTGATAATCAGCCCCAGCATTTT. It yields the protein CASSLADNQPQHF.

The chain carries TRBV21-1 and TRBJ2-1; the D call TRBD1 from the table was never checked on the DNA. TRBV21-1 is listed as a pseudogene. This CDR3 comprises 15 residues. The CDR3 spells CASSARGGQVNEQFF. The CDR3 DNA sequence: TGTGCCAGCAGCGCCAGAGGGGGACAGGTCAATGAGCAGTTCTTC.

CDR3 in DNA: TGTGCCAGCAGCAAAGGGAGTGGTGGGCTAGCGGGACTCAATGAGCAGTTCTTC. Amino acids: CASSKGSGGLAGLNEQFF. The chain has TRBV9 and TRBJ2-1; 9 bases are a match to TRBD2. This CDR3 has 18 amino acids. Per germline, CDR1 SGDLS and CDR2 YYNGEE. V dropped 4 bases and J dropped 6; count of bases not matched to a gene: 17.

The V and J genes are TRBV18 and TRBJ1-2; tentatively, D is TRBD1 (6 bases). Germline V CDR1 and CDR2: KGHSH, LQKENI. V was cut by 4 bases and J by 2 bases, with 8 bases left in between. CDR3 length equals 13 residues. CDR3: CASSRQENYGYTF. CDR3 nucleotides: TGTGCCAGCTCACGACAGGAGAACTATGGCTACACCTTC.

The V call is TRBV7-9, the J call TRBJ1-2, with D possibly matching TRBD1 (5 bases). Germline loops: CDR1 SEHNR, CDR2 FQNEAQ (reference sequence). This CDR3 comprises 14 residues. V was shortened by 4 bases and J by 1 base, with 10 bases between the two germline ends. CDR3 DNA: TGTGCCAGCAGCTATCAGGGAGATAACTATGGCTACACCTTC. It encodes CASSYQGDNYGYTF.

The CDR3 nucleotides are TGTGCCAGTAGTTGGGGTGGAGGGAACACTGAAGCTTTCTTT. Its translation: CASSWGGGNTEAFF. The chain carries TRBV19 and TRBJ1-1; D ambiguous. CDR1 and CDR2 from the germline V gene are LNHDA and SQIVND (reference sequence). The V end was cut by 5 bases, the J end by 1 base, with 11 bases between. This CDR3 region has 14 residues.

The J gene is TRBJ2-1, the V gene TRBV7-2; a weak D match, TRBD2 (5 bases). Germline CDR1 reads SGHTA; CDR2 reads FQGNSA. Deletions cut 2 bases from V and 2 bases from J, with 10 bases between. The CDR3 consists of 15 residues. CDR3 protein: CASSLTGNPYNEQFF. The CDR3 DNA reads as TGTGCCAGCAGCTTAACGGGGAACCCCTACAATGAGCAGTTCTTC.

This clone appeared once. The J gene is TRBJ2-7, the V gene TRBV19; D uncertain. V lost 6 bases to trimming and J lost 6 bases, with 15 bases between them. This CDR3 is 13 amino acids long. In germline, CDR1 is LNHDA, CDR2 SQIVND (reference sequence). The CDR3 sequence is CASRHRAVGEQYF. The CDR3 coding sequence is TGTGCCAGTAGGCATAGAGCAGTCGGCGAGCAGTACTTC. The full variable domain, in which reference TRBV19 and TRBJ2-7 provide the parts outside the CDR3, is DGGITQSPKYLFRKEGQNVTLSCEQNLNHDAMYWYRQDPGQGLRLIYYSQIVNDFQKGDIAEGYSVSREKKESFPLTVTSAQKNPTAFYLCASRHRAVGEQYFGPGTRLTVT.

The J gene is TRBJ1-2, the V gene TRBV29-1, with D possibly being TRBD1 (5 bases). Trimming took off 4 bases at V and 7 bases at J, with 13 bases between the two ends. This CDR3 spans 12 amino acids. Germline assignment: CDR1 SQVTM and CDR2 ANQGSEA. CDR3: CSVAVQGFGYTF. In nucleotides, the CDR3 is TGCAGCGTTGCGGTGCAGGGCTTTGGCTACACCTTC.

This clone was observed once. DNA for the CDR3: TGCGCCAGCAGCTTATCAGGGATCCAGAACACTGAAGCTTTCTTT. As protein: CASSLSGIQNTEAFF. V and J are TRBV5-1 and TRBJ1-1, with D possibly matching TRBD1 (5 bases). The CDR3 is 15 amino acids. Looked up from germline, CDR1 is SGHRS and CDR2 is YFSETQ. The V and J ends lost 2 bases and 1 base respectively, with 12 bases between them.

The chain has TRBV12-5 and TRBJ1-6; D not certain. The CDR3 is 13 amino acids. Trimming cost V 1 base and J 8 bases, with 6 bases left between them. CDR1 LGHNT and CDR2 FRNRAP come from the germline V gene. The CDR3 spells CASGLEGHSPLHF. CDR3 nucleotide sequence: TGTGCTAGTGGTTTGGAAGGGCATTCACCCCTCCACTTT.

The chain uses TRBV6-2 or TRBV6-3 and TRBJ1-5, with 8 bases matching TRBD1. Germline values: CDR1 MNHEY, CDR2 SVGEGT. The CDR3 loop spans 15 amino acids. J gave up 6 bases and V 4 bases, and 8 bases lay outside the gene matches. CDR3 DNA sequence: TGTGCCAGCAGTTCCCAGGACAGGGCGGGTCAGCCCCAGCATTTT. Protein: CASSSQDRAGQPQHF.

The rearrangement links TRBV24-1 to TRBJ2-1; D perhaps matches TRBD1 (5 bases). V lost 4 bases and J 5 bases, leaving 17 bases between the germline ends. The germline CDR1 and CDR2 sequences are KGHDR and SFDVKD. The CDR3 contains 16 residues. DNA for the CDR3: TGTGCCACCAGTGACACCCGGGCCCCAGGGAACAATGAGCAGTTCTTC. Translating gives CATSDTRAPGNNEQFF.

The chain combines TRBV10-3 with TRBJ1-5; no reliable D call. Germline V gives CDR1 ENHRY, CDR2 SYGVKD. The V gene lost 10 bases and the J gene lost 7 bases, with 29 bases spanning the gap. The CDR3 consists of 17 residues. The CDR3 here is CAKTRIQLEAFLQPQHF. The CDR3 DNA reads TGTGCCAAAACTCGCATCCAACTAGAGGCCTTTTTACAGCCCCAGCATTTT.

The chain recombines TRBV9 with TRBJ1-1, with D tentatively TRBD1 (6 bases). CDR1 is SGDLS, CDR2 YYNGEE, per germline. V was clipped by 4 bases and J by 4 bases, with 14 bases between them. The CDR3 is made up of 14 amino acids. The CDR3 reads CASSPRGGGTEAFF. CDR3 bases: TGTGCCAGCAGCCCCAGAGGGGGAGGCACTGAAGCTTTCTTT.

The V gene is TRBV27, the J gene TRBJ1-2; D might be TRBD1 (5 bases). This CDR3 spans 13 amino acids. Germline V gene lookup returns CDR1 MNHEY and CDR2 SMNVEV (reference sequence). With 6 bases removed from V and 7 bases from J, the gap between germline ends came to 15 bases. In DNA, the CDR3 is TGTGCCAGCAGCCCCGGGCAGGGTAGTGGCTACACCTTC. This codes for CASSPGQGSGYTF.

The chain joins TRBV29-1 to TRBJ2-1; D gene ambiguous. V lost 5 bases to trimming and J lost 4 bases, with 12 bases between them. The CDR3 extends over 13 amino acids. Germline CDR1 reads SQVTM; CDR2 reads ANQGSEA. The CDR3: CSVSPETYNEQFF. The CDR3 region has the DNA TGCAGCGTTTCACCAGAGACGTACAATGAGCAGTTCTTC.